This T cell receptor beta chain comes out of a study of PD-1 blockade in classical Hodgkin lymphoma. Findings of the study overall: Among the patients, those starting nivolumab under 1 year after ASCT were excluded. Diminished baseline TCR diversity has been reported in newly diagnosed patients relative to healthy donors. There was a significant rise in CD4+ TCR diversity by C4D1, with no such rise for CD8+.

Points on this clone: What it recognizes is unknown.

Sequencing used immunoSEQ multiplex PCR; TCRdb keeps in-frame clones, though not all of them. The sample gives around 20,000 clones, around three quarters of which show up once; roughly 15% is in the top ten. In germline, CDR1 is MDHEN, CDR2 SYDVKM. J gave up 2 bases and V 5 bases, and 5 bases lay outside the gene matches. The CDR3 length is 15 residues. Every patient experienced relapse after autologous stem cell transplantation, and brentuximab vedotin exposure varied. Progressive disease, partial response or complete response was each patient's best response. The specimen was peripheral blood mononuclear cells (PBMCs), collected before the second cycle of nivolumab. The receptor comes from a human donor with classical Hodgkin lymphoma. This chain links TRBV28 with TRBJ2-3; 9 nucleotides agree with TRBD1. CDR3 residues: CASSPRDRATDTQYF. DNA for the CDR3: TGTGCCAGCAGTCCCCGGGACAGGGCCACAGATACGCAGTATTTT.